Sequencing of this TCR beta chain was carried out in a study of beta chain features in type 1 diabetes. Study in general: All samples together contributed 95 million to 110 million sorted cells for examination.

A remark on this clone: The identical CDR3 is also encoded by other nucleotide sequences in the sample.

Trimming removed 1 base from V and 2 bases from J; junction bases left unmatched: 7. Per the germline V gene, CDR1 is SGHTA and CDR2 is FQGNSA. The CDR3 has 18 residues. Isolated RNA was reverse transcribed in full, so expressed TCRB transcripts were sequenced. Naive, central memory and regulatory T cell samples yielded around 3.5 million reads on average. Some clones are missing from TCRdb's copy, which holds only in-frame ones; the method was immunoSEQ multiplex PCR. The repertoire consists of about 140,000 clones, with less than 9% occurring once and the leading ten covering around 1.5%. The clonotype comes from a woman aged 25 to 39 in good health. Source material: central memory CD4+ T cells from blood. This chain links TRBV7-2 with TRBJ2-1; 11 positions match TRBD2. The chain's CDR3 is CASSLGGTSGSTYNEQFF. The CDR3 bases are TGTGCCAGCAGCTTAGGTGGGACTAGCGGATCAACCTACAATGAGCAGTTCTTC.